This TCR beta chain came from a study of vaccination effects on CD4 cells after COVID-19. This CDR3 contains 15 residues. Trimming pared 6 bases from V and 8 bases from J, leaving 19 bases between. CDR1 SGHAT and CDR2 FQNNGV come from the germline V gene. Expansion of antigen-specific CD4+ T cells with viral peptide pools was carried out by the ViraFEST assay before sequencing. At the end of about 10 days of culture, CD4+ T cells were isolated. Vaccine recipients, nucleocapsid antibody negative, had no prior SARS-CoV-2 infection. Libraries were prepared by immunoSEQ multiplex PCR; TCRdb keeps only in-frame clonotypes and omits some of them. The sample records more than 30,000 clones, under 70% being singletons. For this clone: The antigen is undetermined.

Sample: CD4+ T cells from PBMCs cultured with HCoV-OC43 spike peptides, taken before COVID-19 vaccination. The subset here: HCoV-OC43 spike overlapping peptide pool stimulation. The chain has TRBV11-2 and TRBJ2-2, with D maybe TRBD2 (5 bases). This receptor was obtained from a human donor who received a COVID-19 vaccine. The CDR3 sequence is CASRPPGTSGGELFF. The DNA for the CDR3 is TGTGCCAGCAGACCGCCGGGAACCTCGGGAGGGGAGCTGTTTTTT.